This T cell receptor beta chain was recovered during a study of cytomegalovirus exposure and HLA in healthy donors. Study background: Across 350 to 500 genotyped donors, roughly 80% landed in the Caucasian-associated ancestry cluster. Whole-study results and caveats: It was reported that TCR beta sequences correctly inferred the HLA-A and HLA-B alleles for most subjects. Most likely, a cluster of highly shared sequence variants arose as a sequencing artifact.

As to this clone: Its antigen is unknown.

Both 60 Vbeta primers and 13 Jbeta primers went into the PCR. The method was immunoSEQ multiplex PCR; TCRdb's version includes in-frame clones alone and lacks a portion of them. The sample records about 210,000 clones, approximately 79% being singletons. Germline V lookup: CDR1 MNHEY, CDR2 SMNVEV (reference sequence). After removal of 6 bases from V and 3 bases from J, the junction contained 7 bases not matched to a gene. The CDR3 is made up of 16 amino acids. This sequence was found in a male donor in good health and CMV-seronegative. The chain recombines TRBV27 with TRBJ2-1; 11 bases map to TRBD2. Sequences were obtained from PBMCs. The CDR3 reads CASSLLAGDHYNEQFF. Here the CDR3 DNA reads TGTGCCAGCAGCCTACTAGCGGGGGACCACTACAATGAGCAGTTCTTC.